The 22 T cell receptor beta chains below all came from one sample that was sequenced in a study of blood T cells in healthy people across ages. Together with a sample-barcoded 5' primer, a J-beta primer mix was included in a second PCR lasting about 7 to 11 cycles. TCRdb reanalysed the 5' RACE reads using MiXCR and keeps one entry per CDR3 protein. Of 1.6 million or so distinct CDR3 sequences listed, almost 35% are singletons. Input material: blood. The receptors derive from a woman aged 30 to 39 in good health.

This clonotype was seen a few times. The junction departs from the called germline gene at one end, perhaps through a read error. The J gene is TRBJ2-1, the V gene TRBV11-2; possibly TRBD2 for D (5 bases). Germline V gives CDR1 SGHAT, CDR2 FQNNGV. The CDR3 sequence is 15 residues long. CDR3 protein: CASSWTGSVYNERFF. The CDR3, as DNA: TGTGCCAGCAGCTGGACGGGGAGCGTGTACAATGAGCGGTTCTTC.

CDR3 loop: CASSRTSITDTQYF. In DNA, the CDR3 is TGTGCCAGCAGCCGAACCAGTATCACGGATACGCAGTATTTT. The chain recombines TRBV28 with TRBJ2-3; D is ambiguous. This CDR3 comprises 14 residues. V gave up 6 bases and J gave up 6 bases, with 16 bases separating them. Per the germline V gene, CDR1 is MDHEN and CDR2 is SYDVKM.

The chain combines TRBV27 with TRBJ1-1, with no clear D. The V end lost 1 base, the J end lost 1 base, and 10 bases lay between the germline ends. Germline loops: CDR1 MNHEY, CDR2 SMNVEV (reference sequence). CDR3 length: 15 residues. Written as DNA, the CDR3 is TGTGCCAGCAGTTTATTCGGCTTCGGGAACACTGAAGCTTTCTTT. Translation gives CASSLFGFGNTEAFF.

V is TRBV12-3 or TRBV12-4 and J is TRBJ2-5, with D perhaps matching TRBD2 (6 bases). This CDR3 is 12 amino acids long. V was pared by 6 bases and J by 11 bases, with 16 bases between. The CDR3 DNA sequence: TGTGCCAGCAGCTTGACACTTCGGGAGCAGTACTTC. Encoded protein: CASSLTLREQYF.

In this sample, this clonotype turned up many times. The gene calls are TRBV7-9 and TRBJ2-1, with D maybe TRBD1 (5 bases). The V gene lost 0 bases and the J gene lost 3 bases, with 9 bases spanning the gap. CDR3 length: 15 residues. CDR1 is SEHNR, CDR2 FQNEAQ, per germline (reference sequence). CDR3 loop: CASSLASGYYNEQFF. Written as DNA, the CDR3 is TGTGCCAGCAGCTTAGCCTCAGGGTACTACAATGAGCAGTTCTTC.

This chain connects TRBV19 to TRBJ2-7; D gene ambiguous. Germline V gene sequence: CDR1 LNHDA, CDR2 SQIVND (reference sequence). The CDR3 consists of 13 residues. The V end lost 3 bases, the J end lost 0 bases, and 6 bases lay between the germline ends. This chain's CDR3 is CASSMAFSYEQYF. The DNA of the CDR3 is TGTGCCAGTAGTATGGCTTTCTCCTACGAGCAGTACTTC.

Note on this clonotype: At one of its ends the junction is not consistent with the germline gene, which may arise from a read error. The gene calls are TRBV5-1 and TRBJ1-5, with TRBD1 matching over 7 bases. CDR1 is SGHRS and CDR2 is YFSETQ in the germline V gene. The CDR3 contains 15 residues. The CDR3 is CTSSSTGQPNQPQHF. The CDR3 nucleotides read TGCACCAGCAGTTCGACGGGACAGCCTAATCAGCCCCAGCATTTT.

This clonotype was counted a few times. The gene calls are TRBV4-2 and TRBJ1-5; the match to TRBD1 covers 7 bases. The CDR3 length is 18 residues. Germline trimming cut 0 bases from V and 1 base from J; bases unmatched to any gene: 9. Germline CDR1 and CDR2: LGHNA and YNFKEQ. The CDR3 is CASSQDNEGARSNQPQHF. The CDR3 nucleotides are TGTGCCAGCAGCCAAGATAACGAGGGGGCCAGAAGCAATCAGCCCCAGCATTTT.

In this sample, this clonotype turned up a few times. The chain carries TRBV12-3 or TRBV12-4 and TRBJ1-1; TRBD1 might be the D (5 bases). This CDR3 contains 15 residues. Deletions cut 3 bases from V and 3 bases from J, with 14 bases between. CDR3 coding DNA: TGTGCCAGCAGTTTTCGGGCAGGGAGAGACACTGAAGCTTTCTTT. Protein: CASSFRAGRDTEAFF.

This clonotype was detected ten times or more. The V and J genes are TRBV4-1 and TRBJ2-1; 8 bases line up with TRBD2. V lost 4 bases and J lost 7; bases outside the gene matches: 15. CDR1 is MGHRA, CDR2 YSYEKL, per germline. This CDR3 is built from 17 residues. The CDR3 region is CASSRGARTSPINEQFF. In DNA form, the CDR3 reads TGCGCCAGCAGCCGAGGGGCAAGGACTAGCCCGATTAATGAGCAGTTCTTC.

The V and J genes are TRBV7-3 and TRBJ2-1; weak D call: TRBD1 (5 bases). This CDR3 spans 14 amino acids. Germline CDR1 reads SGHTA; CDR2 reads FQGTGA. V lost 5 bases and J 10 bases, leaving 18 bases between the germline ends. The CDR3 protein is CASSPSPGYREQFF. DNA for the CDR3: TGTGCCAGCAGCCCATCCCCAGGGTACAGGGAGCAGTTCTTC.

The chain joins TRBV7-3 to TRBJ2-7; 9 nucleotides align to TRBD1. From germline, CDR1 is SGHTA and CDR2 FQGTGA. Trimming at V came to 7 bases and at J to 4 bases, leaving 8 bases not matched to a gene. The CDR3 sequence is 14 residues long. CDR3 region: CASKDRQGDYEQYF. The CDR3 bases are TGTGCCAGCAAGGACCGACAGGGGGATTACGAGCAGTACTTC.

This clonotype was recorded a few times. V and J are TRBV6-5 and TRBJ2-1, with D unresolved. Germline loops: CDR1 MNHEY, CDR2 SVGAGI. V was cut by 0 bases and J by 7 bases, with 7 bases left in between. This CDR3 is 13 amino acids long. The CDR3 DNA is TGTGCCAGCAGTTACTCGATGGGGAATGAGCAGTTCTTC. Translated: CASSYSMGNEQFF.

This clonotype was detected a few times. V is TRBV20-1 and J is TRBJ2-3, with unresolved D. The V gene's germline CDR1 is DFQATT and CDR2 SNEGSKA (reference sequence). The V gene lost 8 bases and the J gene lost 0 bases, with 18 bases spanning the gap. The CDR3 sequence is 15 residues long. In DNA, the CDR3 is TGCAGTACCACGGCAACAAACCCTAGCACAGATACGCAGTATTTT. This encodes CSTTATNPSTDTQYF.

This clonotype was observed a few times. The chain carries TRBV9 and TRBJ2-2; the match to TRBD1 covers 7 bases. V was clipped by 4 bases and J by 2 bases; unmatched bases: 11. The germline V gene has CDR1 SGDLS and CDR2 YYNGEE. The CDR3 is made up of 17 amino acids. CDR3 region: CASSSGRDRPNTGELFF. CDR3 DNA: TGTGCCAGCAGCTCGGGCCGGGACAGACCCAACACCGGGGAGCTGTTTTTT. Based on the CDR3 plus reference TRBV9 and TRBJ2-2, the full variable domain is DSGVTQTPKHLITATGQRVTLRCSPRSGDLSVYWYQQSLDQGLQFLIQYYNGEERAKGNILERFSAQQFPDLHSELNLSSLELGDSALYFCASSSGRDRPNTGELFFGEGSRLTVL.

With respect to this clonotype: This may arise from a read error, as a much more abundant clone is one base away. The chain combines TRBV29-1 with TRBJ2-7, with no clear D. The J call may be mistaken, given a closer DNA end match to TRBJ2-5. This CDR3 spans 13 amino acids. CDR1 and CDR2 from the germline V gene are SQVTM and ANQGSEA. CDR3 sequence: CGVEFGVGETQYF. Here the CDR3 DNA reads TGCGGCGTTGAGTTTGGGGTTGGGGAGACCCAGTACTTC.

J is TRBJ2-5 and V is TRBV5-1, with TRBD1 identical over 11 bases. The V gene's germline CDR1 is SGHRS and CDR2 YFSETQ. V lost 6 bases to trimming and J lost 4 bases; unmatched junction nucleotides: 8. The CDR3 is 15 amino acids. CDR3 sequence reads: CASTKDRGLGETQYF. CDR3 sequence (DNA): TGCGCCAGCACCAAGGACAGGGGGCTCGGAGAGACCCAGTACTTC.

There are a few counts of this clonotype. One end of the junction is discordant with germline, which a read error may explain. The chain recombines TRBV29-1 with TRBJ1-4; a possible D gene is TRBD1 (6 bases). Germline V lookup: CDR1 SQVTM, CDR2 ANQGSEA. The CDR3 length is 16 residues. The CDR3 is CGVEDLTGGVFEKLFF. The CDR3, as DNA: TGCGGCGTTGAAGATCTAACGGGGGGCGTCTTTGAAAAACTGTTTTTT.

The chain combines TRBV20-1 with TRBJ1-2, with 11 bases fitting TRBD1. Losses at the gene ends were 3 bases for V and 7 bases for J; bases not matched to a gene: 1. CDR1 is DFQATT, CDR2 SNEGSKA, per germline (reference sequence). The CDR3 sequence is 12 residues long. The chain's CDR3 is CSARGTGGGYTF. As DNA, the CDR3 is TGCAGTGCTAGGGGGACAGGGGGTGGCTACACCTTC.

As to this clonotype: This may come from a read error, since a much larger clone is one base off. The rearrangement uses TRBV29-1 and TRBJ2-1; 12 bases are a match to TRBD1. Looked up from germline, CDR1 is SQVTM and CDR2 is ANQGSEA. CDR3 length: 13 residues. Trimming took 6 bases from V and 5 from J; bases not matched to a gene: 2. This chain's CDR3 is CSVGTGGDNEQFF. The CDR3 DNA sequence: TGCAGCGTCGGGACAGGGGGCGACAATGAGCAGTTCTTC.

The gene calls are TRBV20-1 and TRBJ2-7, with D possibly matching TRBD2 (6 bases). CDR1 and CDR2 from the germline V gene are DFQATT and SNEGSKA (reference sequence). This CDR3 contains 11 residues. Trimming cost V 7 bases and J 4 bases, with 11 bases left between them. The CDR3 protein is CSVQEGYEQYF. The CDR3 DNA follows: TGCAGTGTTCAGGAGGGATACGAGCAGTACTTC.

This chain uses TRBV6-2 or TRBV6-3 with TRBJ2-1, with 8 positions matching TRBD1. Germline-derived CDR1 and CDR2 are MNHEY and SVGEGT. J gave up 14 bases and V 2 bases, and 20 bases lay outside the gene matches. CDR3 length: 17 residues. For the CDR3, the DNA is TGTGCCAGCAGTTACGGCATCGACCATGGCAGGGGGCGATTCAAGTTCTTC. This translates into CASSYGIDHGRGRFKFF.